Shown below are 27 T cell receptor beta chains from a single sample sequenced in a study of blood T cell repertoires in COVID-19. Assay: immunoSEQ multiplex PCR; the TCRdb copy retains only in-frame clones and omits some. This table has about 160,000 clones, around 90% appearing once. The sample was peripheral blood. The receptors come from a man between 18 and 29 years old with acute or convalescent COVID-19.

This chain uses TRBV19 with TRBJ2-1; TRBD2 might be the D (6 bases). Germline lookup yields CDR1 LNHDA and CDR2 SQIVND (reference sequence). The CDR3 is made up of 16 amino acids. The V end lost 1 base, the J end lost 0 bases, and 10 bases lay between the germline ends. The chain's CDR3 is CASSIVTSLSYNEQFF. CDR3 bases: TGTGCCAGTAGTATAGTAACTAGCCTCTCCTACAATGAGCAGTTCTTC.

Details on this clone: The germline gene is not matched at one end of the junction; a read error may be the cause. The genes are TRBV20-1 and TRBJ2-1; 7 positions agree with TRBD1. Germline lookup yields CDR1 DFQATT and CDR2 SNEGSKA (reference sequence). This CDR3 is 11 amino acids long. CDR3 sequence reads: CGYRDREEQFF. CDR3 in DNA: TGTGGTTACCGCGACAGGGAAGAGCAGTTCTTC.

The chain combines TRBV5-6 with TRBJ2-1; D might be TRBD2 (5 bases). V lost 3 bases and J 16 bases, leaving 17 bases between the germline ends. Germline assignment: CDR1 SGHDT and CDR2 YYEEEE. This CDR3 has 12 residues. Here the CDR3 reads CASSSPRESEFF. In DNA form, the CDR3 reads TGTGCCAGCAGCTCCCCCCGGGAAAGCGAATTCTTC.

The rearrangement joins TRBV27 to TRBJ2-3; 11 positions agree with TRBD2. Germline V gene lookup returns CDR1 MNHEY and CDR2 SMNVEV (reference sequence). The CDR3 runs to 18 residues. V trimming: 5 bases; J trimming: 6 bases; junction bases outside the gene matches: 16. CDR3 region: CASSQTPPLAGGPDTQYF. CDR3 coding DNA: TGTGCCAGCAGTCAAACCCCCCCCCTAGCGGGGGGCCCGGATACGCAGTATTTT.

This chain links TRBV6-6 with TRBJ1-5, with TRBD1 as a possible D gene (5 bases). Trimming removed 6 bases at V and 1 base at J, with 10 bases between. The CDR3 has 14 residues. Germline loops: CDR1 MNHNY, CDR2 SVGAGI (reference sequence). CDR3 sequence reads: CASRKGSSNQPQHF. CDR3 DNA sequence: TGTGCCAGCAGAAAGGGGTCGAGCAATCAGCCCCAGCATTTT.

This clone was seen only once. V is TRBV6-1 and J is TRBJ2-7; D perhaps matches TRBD1 (5 bases). CDR1 is MNHNS, CDR2 SASEGT, per germline. The CDR3 length is 15 residues. V lost 0 bases to trimming and J lost 3 bases, with 12 bases between them. The CDR3 sequence is CASSEAAGNHYEQYF. In nucleotides, the CDR3 is TGTGCCAGCAGTGAAGCCGCAGGGAACCACTACGAGCAGTACTTC.

The rearrangement links TRBV5-6 to TRBJ2-7; TRBD1 is a possible D gene (6 bases). The CDR3 totals 13 residues. The V gene's germline CDR1 is SGHDT and CDR2 YYEEEE. Trimming removed 5 bases at V and 2 bases at J, with 11 bases between. The CDR3, as DNA: TGTGCCAGCAGGACAGGACCGACCTACGAGCAGTACTTC. Protein sequence: CASRTGPTYEQYF.

The genes are TRBV6-1 and TRBJ1-3; no clear D gene. There are 15 residues in the CDR3. Germline V gene sequence: CDR1 MNHNS, CDR2 SASEGT. Between the trimmed V and J ends, which lost 1 base and 0 bases, there was a span of 7 bases. The CDR3 bases are TGTGCCAGCAGTGAAGACAGCCTCTCTGGAAACACCATATATTTT. Its translation: CASSEDSLSGNTIYF.

J is TRBJ1-1 and V is TRBV7-9; possible D gene TRBD1, 5 bases. The germline CDR1 and CDR2 sequences are SEHNR and FQNEAQ (reference sequence). Trimming took 4 bases from V and 3 from J, leaving 12 bases between them. This CDR3 has 14 amino acids. CDR3 amino acids: CASSSGDGYTEAFF. In DNA, the CDR3 is TGTGCCAGCAGCTCGGGGGACGGTTACACTGAAGCTTTCTTT. The complete variable domain, with remaining parts taken from reference TRBV7-9 and TRBJ1-1, reads DTGVSQNPRHKITKRGQNVTFRCDPISEHNRLYWYRQTLGQGPEFLTYFQNEAQLEKSRLLSDRFSAERPKGSFSTLEIQRTEQGDSAMYLCASSSGDGYTEAFFGQGTRLTVV.

The chain links TRBV24-1 to TRBJ2-2, with 15 bases that match TRBD2. The CDR3 loop spans 19 amino acids. V gave up 2 bases and J gave up 6 bases; unmatched junction bases: 9. Germline V gene lookup returns CDR1 KGHDR and CDR2 SFDVKD. The CDR3 nucleotides are TGTGCCACCAGTGATTCTGGACTAGCGGGGGGGCCTCGAGCCGGGGAGCTGTTTTTT. Encoded protein: CATSDSGLAGGPRAGELFF.

This sequence joins TRBV7-2 and TRBJ2-7; the match to TRBD2 covers 7 bases. The CDR3 contains 15 residues. Germline CDR1 and CDR2: SGHTA and FQGNSA. V lost 1 base, J lost 1 base, and 4 bases stayed unmatched. The CDR3 DNA is TGTGCCAGCAGCTTAGGTGCGGGAGCGTCCTACGAGCAGTACTTC. Translating it yields CASSLGAGASYEQYF.

This chain connects TRBV5-1 to TRBJ1-1; 8 bases match TRBD1. J lost 4 bases, V lost 3 bases, and 11 bases had no gene match. There are 16 residues in the CDR3. Per the germline V gene, CDR1 is SGHRS and CDR2 is YFSETQ. The CDR3, as DNA: TGCGCCAGCAGCTCCCTCCCGACAGGGGAATCCACTGAAGCTTTCTTT. Translated: CASSSLPTGESTEAFF. The full variable domain, completed using reference TRBV5-1 and TRBJ1-1, is KAGVTQTPRYLIKTRGQQVTLSCSPISGHRSVSWYQQTPGQGLQFLFEYFSETQRNKGNFPGRFSGRQFSNSRSEMNVSTLELGDSALYLCASSSLPTGESTEAFFGQGTRLTVV.

V usage is TRBV9 and J usage is TRBJ2-1; the D gene is possibly TRBD1 (6 bases). This CDR3 comprises 12 residues. The germline CDR1 and CDR2 sequences are SGDLS and YYNGEE. Trimming removed 2 bases at V and 10 bases at J, with 10 bases between. This CDR3 reads CASSVRTGEQFF. The CDR3 region has the DNA TGTGCCAGCAGCGTCAGAACAGGGGAGCAGTTCTTC.

The V and J genes are TRBV4-1 and TRBJ2-5; TRBD1 matches 12 bases. Trimming took 2 bases from V and 5 from J; bases not matched to a gene: 6. This CDR3 region has 16 residues. Germline CDR1 and CDR2: MGHRA and YSYEKL. For the CDR3, the DNA is TGCGCCAGCAGCCAACGGGACAGGGGGCGCACGGAGACCCAGTACTTC. It encodes CASSQRDRGRTETQYF.

The rearrangement joins TRBV6-6 to TRBJ1-1, with 10 nucleotides matching TRBD1. The CDR3 length is 14 residues. The V gene's germline CDR1 is MNHNY and CDR2 SVGAGI (reference sequence). The junction had 4 bases not matched to a gene; V was cut back by 5 bases and J by 4 bases. CDR3 amino acids: CASSTDRGLTEAFF. The CDR3 DNA reads as TGTGCCAGCAGTACTGACAGGGGGCTCACTGAAGCTTTCTTT.

The chain uses TRBV19 and TRBJ1-6; 10 bases match TRBD1. CDR1 LNHDA and CDR2 SQIVND come from the germline V gene (reference sequence). V dropped 4 bases and J dropped 10; count of bases not matched to a gene: 7. The CDR3 covers 15 residues. The CDR3 region has the DNA TGTGCCAGTAGTAGGGGGACAGGGGAAGGCTCACCCCTCCACTTT. Amino acids: CASSRGTGEGSPLHF.

V and J are TRBV2 and TRBJ2-3; a possible D gene is TRBD1 (6 bases). V was shortened by 8 bases and J by 3 bases, with 15 bases between the two germline ends. This CDR3 is 14 amino acids long. Per the germline V gene, CDR1 is SNHLY and CDR2 is FYNNEI. The CDR3 sequence: CASRTRGSTDTQYF. In DNA, the CDR3 is TGTGCCAGCCGTACCAGGGGAAGTACAGATACGCAGTATTTT.

The chain carries TRBV2 and TRBJ2-4; D gene uncertain. The germline V and J ends were trimmed by 4 bases and 8 bases, with 9 bases remaining between them. Germline CDR1 and CDR2: SNHLY and FYNNEI. There are 12 residues in the CDR3. For the CDR3, the DNA is TGTGCCAGCAGTGGTAACTATCACATTCAGTACTTC. This sequence encodes CASSGNYHIQYF.

This chain links TRBV4-1 with TRBJ1-1; D is perhaps TRBD1 (6 bases). Trimming removed 4 bases from V and 3 bases from J, with 12 bases in between. Germline assignment: CDR1 MGHRA and CDR2 YSYEKL. CDR3 size: 14 residues. CDR3 nucleotide sequence: TGCGCCAGCAGCCCGGTCCCAGGGGACACTGAAGCTTTCTTT. This translates into CASSPVPGDTEAFF.

This chain links TRBV30 with TRBJ1-1; 7 nucleotides align to TRBD1. Germline trimming cut 1 base from V and 5 bases from J; bases unmatched to any gene: 4. CDR1 and CDR2 (germline): GTSNPN, SVGIG (reference sequence). The CDR3 consists of 13 residues. In DNA, the CDR3 is TGTGCCTGGAGTGCGGCAGGGGGTACTGAAGCTTTCTTT. Translated: CAWSAAGGTEAFF. Together with reference TRBV30 and TRBJ1-1, the CDR3 gives the full variable domain: SQTIHQWPATLVQPVGSPLSLECTVEGTSNPNLYWYRQAAGRGLQLLFYSVGIGQISSEVPQNLSASRPQDRQFILSSKKLLLSDSGFYLCAWSAAGGTEAFFGQGTRLTVV.

The rearrangement links TRBV20-1 to TRBJ1-1, with D uncertain. Looked up from germline, CDR1 is DFQATT and CDR2 is SNEGSKA (reference sequence). The CDR3 extends over 11 amino acids. Between the trimmed V and J ends, which lost 6 bases and 4 bases, there was a span of 9 bases. The DNA of the CDR3 is TGCAGTGCGAGCGGGGTCACTGAAGCTTTCTTT. Amino acids: CSASGVTEAFF.

The chain carries TRBV29-1 and TRBJ1-1; 9 bases line up with TRBD1. The V gene end was trimmed by 1 base and the J gene end by 4 bases; junction bases not matched to a gene: 1. This CDR3 spans 13 amino acids. Germline V CDR1 and CDR2: SQVTM, ANQGSEA. In DNA form, the CDR3 reads TGCAGCGTTGAAGTGACAGGGGGCACTGAAGCTTTCTTT. As protein: CSVEVTGGTEAFF.

This clone appeared a single time. The V gene is TRBV24-1, the J gene TRBJ1-5; the D gene is possibly TRBD1 (6 bases). Trimming removed 7 bases at V and 7 bases at J, with 16 bases between. CDR1 is KGHDR and CDR2 is SFDVKD in the germline V gene. This CDR3 has 14 residues. This chain's CDR3 is CATSKAGGGQPQHF. CDR3 nucleotides: TGTGCCACCAGCAAAGCGGGGGGCGGGCAGCCCCAGCATTTT.

The table lists this clone with a few counts. The sample has other DNA sequences that encode this CDR3 too. The gene calls are TRBV5-4 and TRBJ2-7, with a weak D call TRBD1 (6 bases). CDR3 length equals 14 residues. V lost 1 base, J lost 2 bases, and 10 bases lay in between. The V gene's germline CDR1 is SGHNT and CDR2 YYREEE (reference sequence). CDR3 loop: CASSLRGSAYEQYF. The CDR3 nucleotides read TGTGCCAGCAGCTTGAGGGGGTCGGCCTACGAGCAGTACTTC. Supplemented by reference TRBV5-4 and TRBJ2-7, the full variable domain reads ETGVTQSPTHLIKTRGQQVTLRCSSQSGHNTVSWYQQALGQGPQFIFQYYREEENGRGNFPPRFSGLQFPNYSSELNVNALELDDSALYLCASSLRGSAYEQYFGPGTRLTVT.

The rearrangement uses TRBV6-6 and TRBJ2-7; 8 bases are a match to TRBD1. Germline V gives CDR1 MNHNY, CDR2 SVGAGI (reference sequence). V lost 7 bases, J lost 0 bases, and 11 bases stayed unmatched. CDR3 size: 16 residues. CDR3 amino acids: CASKDGQGSYSYEQYF. CDR3 in DNA: TGTGCCAGCAAAGACGGACAGGGCTCGTACTCCTACGAGCAGTACTTC.

The rearrangement joins TRBV5-1 to TRBJ2-2; 9 nucleotides align to TRBD1. The junction had 16 bases not matched to a gene; V was cut back by 6 bases and J by 7 bases. Per germline, CDR1 SGHRS and CDR2 YFSETQ. The CDR3 runs to 17 residues. The CDR3 protein is CASKGYPGTGIGGELFF. Written as DNA, the CDR3 is TGCGCCAGCAAGGGATATCCCGGGACAGGGATCGGCGGGGAGCTGTTTTTT. Supplemented by reference TRBV5-1 and TRBJ2-2, the full variable domain reads KAGVTQTPRYLIKTRGQQVTLSCSPISGHRSVSWYQQTPGQGLQFLFEYFSETQRNKGNFPGRFSGRQFSNSRSEMNVSTLELGDSALYLCASKGYPGTGIGGELFFGEGSRLTVL.

The chain combines TRBV6-6 with TRBJ1-5; D remains unclear. V was trimmed by 2 bases and J by 6 bases, leaving 11 bases between them. This CDR3 has 14 residues. Germline lookup yields CDR1 MNHNY and CDR2 SVGAGI (reference sequence). CDR3 DNA: TGTGCCAGCAGTTACGATGTCCCCGGTCAGCCCCAGCATTTT. Translated, it gives CASSYDVPGQPQHF.